This T cell receptor (beta chain) was found in a study of glioma-infiltrating T cells. The length of the CDR3 is 13 residues. Germline CDR1 is MDHEN and CDR2 is SYDVKM. V shed 6 bases and J shed 7 bases, with 15 bases lying between them. Using RNA template, CDR3s of TCR alpha and beta were amplified with iRepertoire arm-PCR. TCRdb re-called the multiplex PCR reads with MiXCR, one entry per CDR3 protein. Of about 140,000 distinct CDR3 sequences listed, more than 35% are singletons. In regard to this clonotype: Antigen specificity is unknown. Because it lacks the conserved phenylalanine or tryptophan at the end, this CDR3 is likely a read error.

Study results and caveats: Non-neoplastic patients had below-expected tissue-blood divergence, while all gliomas exceeded expectation.

The J gene is TRBJ1-2, the V gene TRBV28; D possibly corresponds to TRBD1 (6 bases). The sequenced sample consisted of glioma tissue, nonneoplastic brain tissue, or PBMCs (not recorded which). The clonotype originates from a human donor with low-grade glioma or glioblastoma, undergoing nonglioma brain surgery, or in good health (not recorded which). The CDR3 DNA reads TGTGCCAGCAGGTTAACAGGGCAGAGTGGCTACACCCTC. This sequence encodes CASRLTGQSGYTL.